This T cell receptor (beta chain) was identified during a study of OX40 agonist ivuxolimab in advanced cancers. Study conclusions and caveats: The 0.1-3.0 mg/kg partial responders had among the lowest clonal expansion.

Assay used: immunoSEQ multiplex PCR; TCRdb lists only in-frame clones, some missing. The profile covers around 100,000 clones, with 85% to 95% appearing a single time and about 0.49% taken by the ten largest. The CDR3 is 12 residues long. Between the trimmed V and J ends, which lost 2 bases and 8 bases, there was a span of 10 bases. CDR1 SGDLS and CDR2 YYNGEE come from the germline V gene. Regarding this clone: Its antigen is undetermined.

The chain employs TRBV9 and TRBJ1-2; D not resolved. The source of this sequence is an adult with an advanced solid tumor such as melanoma, head and neck, liver or kidney cancer. This specimen was CD4+ or CD8+ T cells sorted from blood, taken in a trial of the OX40 agonist ivuxolimab. The CDR3 bases are TGTGCCAGCAGCGTGTACTATGAAGGCTACACCTTC. Its protein product is CASSVYYEGYTF.